This paragraph reports one T cell receptor beta chain. TCRdb called the RT-PCR reads again in MiXCR, with one record for every CDR3 protein. The profile covers about 570,000 distinct CDR3 sequences, with over 9% appearing a single time and 11% taken by the ten largest. The CDR3 is 15 residues long. Trimming took 0 bases from V and 3 from J, leaving 10 bases between them. Germline V lookup: CDR1 SGHKS, CDR2 YYEKEE (reference sequence). The data were obtained in a study of response to subunit inactivated influenza vaccine. This sample also appeared in a second study, on T cells expressing NK-cell markers. That source notes: Researchers built TCR beta cDNA using 5'RACE template switching with UMIs. Investigators obtained TCR beta repertoires from sorted CD3+CD56+NKG2C+, CD3+CD56+NKG2C- and CD3+CD56-NKG2C+ T cells. Seven of the eight sequenced donors were classified as HCMV-seropositive, and one was classified as seronegative. The CD3+CD56-NKG2C+ fraction of a few donors was also led by these clonotypes. Certain NKG2C+ T cell clones were expanded, and their HCMV specificity remained unclear.

The sequence came from a man aged 45 to 65 who received an inactivated influenza vaccine. The chain carries TRBV5-5 and TRBJ2-1, with no clear D. The sequencing here drew on PBMCs from blood, taken on the day of vaccination. The CDR3 DNA is TGTGCCAGCAGCTTGGAGGGCCTAGGCTACAATGAGCAGTTCTTC. This encodes CASSLEGLGYNEQFF.